These 16 T cell receptor beta chains came from one sample sequenced in a study of response to subunit inactivated influenza vaccine. TCRdb recomputed calls from the RT-PCR reads with MiXCR, one row per CDR3 protein. The top ten hold 10% to 15% of the sample, which has 490,000 or so distinct CDR3 sequences, approximately 7.7% seen once. Sequenced here: PBMCs from blood, sampled less than 30 months after vaccination. The origin of the receptors is a man between 50 and 70 years old who received an inactivated influenza vaccine.

The sample holds many counts of this clonotype. CDR3 coding DNA: TGCAGCGTCTCGGACGCACCTGGGCAGCCCCAGCATTTT. It encodes CSVSDAPGQPQHF. This chain connects TRBV29-1 to TRBJ1-5; D unresolved. Germline V CDR1 and CDR2: SQVTM, ANQGSEA. The length of the CDR3 is 13 residues. The V and J ends lost 6 bases and 7 bases respectively, with 16 bases between them.

The genes are TRBV11-2 and TRBJ2-5, with D hard to call. The CDR3 covers 17 residues. Germline CDR1 SGHAT, CDR2 FQNNGV. Trimming shortened V by 8 bases and J by 7 bases, and 29 bases separated the two germline ends. The CDR3 protein is CASAGFGRPRSVSTQYF. The CDR3 nucleotides are TGTGCCAGCGCCGGTTTTGGGCGACCTCGATCCGTATCGACCCAGTACTTC. The complete variable domain, with remaining parts taken from reference TRBV11-2 and TRBJ2-5, reads EAGVAQSPRYKIIEKRQSVAFWCNPISGHATLYWYQQILGQGPKLLIQFQNNGVVDDSQLPKDRFSAERLKGVDSTLKIQPAKLEDSAVYLCASAGFGRPRSVSTQYFGPGTRLLVL.

This sequence joins TRBV5-1 and TRBJ2-3, with TRBD2 matching 10 bases. The V gene's germline CDR1 is SGHRS and CDR2 YFSETQ. The CDR3 runs 15 residues. Trimming at V came to 1 base and at J to 3 bases, leaving 2 bases not matched to a gene. The CDR3 bases are TGCGCCAGCAGCTTGCAACTAGCGGGAACAGATACGCAGTATTTT. It yields the protein CASSLQLAGTDTQYF. Looking up the rest from reference TRBV5-1 and TRBJ2-3 gives the full variable domain: KAGVTQTPRYLIKTRGQQVTLSCSPISGHRSVSWYQQTPGQGLQFLFEYFSETQRNKGNFPGRFSGRQFSNSRSEMNVSTLELGDSALYLCASSLQLAGTDTQYFGPGTRLTVL.

This clonotype was seen ten or more times. The chain is built from TRBV29-1 and TRBJ1-1, with TRBD1 matching 7 bases. CDR1 and CDR2 (germline): SQVTM, ANQGSEA. J gave up 7 bases and V 1 base, and 3 bases lay outside the gene matches. The CDR3 consists of 12 residues. CDR3: CSVEGAGGEAFF. CDR3 bases: TGCAGCGTTGAAGGGGCAGGGGGTGAAGCTTTCTTT.

The chain is built from TRBV9 and TRBJ1-6; D uncertain. This CDR3 is built from 14 residues. V was trimmed by 0 bases and J by 9 bases, leaving 10 bases between them. Germline V gives CDR1 SGDLS, CDR2 YYNGEE. The CDR3 DNA follows: TGTGCCAGCAGCGTAGGCCCGGAGAGTTCACCCCTCCACTTT. Translated, it gives CASSVGPESSPLHF.

Only a few counts were recorded for this clonotype. This chain links TRBV24-1 with TRBJ2-1, with 10 positions matching TRBD2. With V trimmed by 1 base and J by 9 bases, 5 bases remained unmatched. CDR1 is KGHDR and CDR2 is SFDVKD in the germline V gene. The CDR3 contains 15 residues. The CDR3 region is CATSDLAGGQSEQFF. DNA for the CDR3: TGTGCCACCAGTGATTTAGCGGGGGGGCAAAGTGAGCAGTTCTTC.

The chain has TRBV20-1 and TRBJ2-2; 11 bases line up with TRBD1. With V trimmed by 3 bases and J by 2 bases, 2 bases remained unmatched. The CDR3 has 15 residues. Germline V CDR1 and CDR2: DFQATT, SNEGSKA (reference sequence). CDR3: CSARGQGDNTGELFF. The CDR3 DNA reads TGCAGTGCTAGGGGACAGGGGGACAACACCGGGGAGCTGTTTTTT.

This rearrangement joins TRBV7-2 to TRBJ1-2; D gene uncertain. Germline lookup yields CDR1 SGHTA and CDR2 FQGNSA. This CDR3 comprises 13 residues. V dropped 3 bases and J dropped 7 bases, with 12 bases sitting between them. The CDR3 reads CASSLRLEAGYTF. DNA of the CDR3: TGTGCCAGCAGCTTGAGGCTCGAGGCTGGCTACACCTTC. The variable domain in full, completed from reference TRBV7-2 and TRBJ1-2, reads GAGVSQSPSNKVTEKGKDVELRCDPISGHTALYWYRQSLGQGLEFLIYFQGNSAPDKSGLPSDRFSAERTGGSVSTLTIQRTQQEDSAVYLCASSLRLEAGYTFGSGTRLTVV.

The chain recombines TRBV20-1 with TRBJ2-7; no definite D call. Looked up from germline, CDR1 is DFQATT and CDR2 is SNEGSKA (reference sequence). V lost 3 bases to trimming and J lost 2 bases, with 8 bases between them. This CDR3 contains 12 residues. DNA for the CDR3: TGCAGTGCTAGTACCCTAGCCTACGAGCAGTACTTC. Protein product: CSASTLAYEQYF.

This clonotype was detected ten times or more. This rearrangement joins TRBV28 to TRBJ2-7; D gene uncertain. The V gene lost 2 bases and the J gene lost 2 bases, with 7 bases spanning the gap. The germline gives CDR1 MDHEN, CDR2 SYDVKM. The CDR3 has 13 amino acids. The DNA for the CDR3 is TGTGCCAGCAGTTTAGAGGAGACCTACGAGCAGTACTTC. Translation: CASSLEETYEQYF.

This clonotype was observed a few times. The rearrangement joins TRBV20-1 to TRBJ1-5, with 10 bases matching TRBD1. Losses at the gene ends were 2 bases for V and 9 bases for J; bases not matched to a gene: 10. Per the germline V gene, CDR1 is DFQATT and CDR2 is SNEGSKA (reference sequence). This CDR3 is built from 15 residues. CDR3 nucleotides: TGCAGTGCTAGACTGGGACAGGGGTACGGGTTGCCCCAGCATTTT. Translated: CSARLGQGYGLPQHF.

The rearrangement uses TRBV13 and TRBJ2-1; TRBD2 agrees at 9 bases. This CDR3 has 18 amino acids. V shed 4 bases and J 5 bases; nucleotides not matched to a gene: 15. Germline CDR1 is PRHDT and CDR2 is FYEKMQ (reference sequence). CDR3 in DNA: TGTGCCAGCAGCTCCAGATATACGACTAGCGGCTTAAACAATGAGCAGTTCTTC. It translates to CASSSRYTTSGLNNEQFF.

This clonotype was observed many times. This chain joins TRBV5-1 and TRBJ2-2; possibly TRBD2 for D (6 bases). This CDR3 spans 15 amino acids. Germline-derived CDR1 and CDR2 are SGHRS and YFSETQ. The germline V and J ends were trimmed by 4 bases and 2 bases, with 12 bases remaining between them. CDR3 loop: CASSHGGVNTGELFF. The CDR3 bases are TGCGCCAGCAGCCACGGCGGGGTAAACACCGGGGAGCTGTTTTTT.

This clonotype was picked up many times. V usage is TRBV20-1 and J usage is TRBJ2-7; 7 bases align to TRBD2. V was clipped by 4 bases and J by 3 bases; unmatched bases: 6. Looked up from germline, CDR1 is DFQATT and CDR2 is SNEGSKA (reference sequence). CDR3 size: 13 residues. In DNA, the CDR3 is TGCAGTGCTACCGGACCGGGAGGCTACGAGCAGTACTTC. Translation gives CSATGPGGYEQYF.

This clonotype appeared many times. The J gene is TRBJ1-5, the V gene TRBV3-1; TRBD1 might be the D (5 bases). Germline V gene sequence: CDR1 LGHDT, CDR2 YNNKEL (reference sequence). There are 15 residues in the CDR3. V lost 0 bases and J lost 3, with 9 bases in between. For the CDR3, the DNA is TGTGCCAGCAGCCAAGATTACAGGAACAATCAGCCCCAGCATTTT. As protein: CASSQDYRNNQPQHF.

Details on this clonotype: Just one base apart from a much larger clone, this may be a read error. This chain uses TRBV6-1 with TRBJ1-4, with 7 bases lining up with TRBD1. Per germline, CDR1 MNHNS and CDR2 SASEGT. This CDR3 has 14 residues. J lost 10 bases, V lost 5 bases, and 10 bases had no gene match. The CDR3 is CASSTGAGFGKLFF. In DNA, the CDR3 is TGTGCCAGCAGTACAGGGGCGGGATTTGGAAAACTGTTTTTT.